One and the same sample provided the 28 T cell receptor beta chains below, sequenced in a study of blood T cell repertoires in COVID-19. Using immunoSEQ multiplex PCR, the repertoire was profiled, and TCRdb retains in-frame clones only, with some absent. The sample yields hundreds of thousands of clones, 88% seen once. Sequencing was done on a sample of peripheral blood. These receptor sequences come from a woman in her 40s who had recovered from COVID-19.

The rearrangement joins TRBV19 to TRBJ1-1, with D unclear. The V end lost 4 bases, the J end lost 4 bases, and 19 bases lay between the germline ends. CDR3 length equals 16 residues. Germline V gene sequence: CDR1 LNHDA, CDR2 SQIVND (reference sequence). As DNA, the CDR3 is TGTGCCAGTAGTAACCGACGGGGTGGCGCGAGCACTGAAGCTTTCTTT. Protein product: CASSNRRGGASTEAFF. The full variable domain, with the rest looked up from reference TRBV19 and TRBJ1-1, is DGGITQSPKYLFRKEGQNVTLSCEQNLNHDAMYWYRQDPGQGLRLIYYSQIVNDFQKGDIAEGYSVSREKKESFPLTVTSAQKNPTAFYLCASSNRRGGASTEAFFGQGTRLTVV.

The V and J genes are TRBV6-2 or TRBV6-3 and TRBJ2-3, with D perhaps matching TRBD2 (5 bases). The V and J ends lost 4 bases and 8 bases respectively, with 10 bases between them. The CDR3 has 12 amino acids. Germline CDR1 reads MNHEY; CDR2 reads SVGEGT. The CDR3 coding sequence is TGTGCCAGCAGTTTGGCCCGGGGTACGCAGTATTTT. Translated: CASSLARGTQYF.

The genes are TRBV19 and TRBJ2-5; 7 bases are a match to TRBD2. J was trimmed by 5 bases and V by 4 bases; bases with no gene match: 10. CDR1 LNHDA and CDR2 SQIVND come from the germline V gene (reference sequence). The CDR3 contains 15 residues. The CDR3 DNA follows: TGTGCCAGTAGTAAGGGCCAGCGGGATGGTGAGACCCAGTACTTC. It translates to CASSKGQRDGETQYF. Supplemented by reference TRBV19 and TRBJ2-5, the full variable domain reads DGGITQSPKYLFRKEGQNVTLSCEQNLNHDAMYWYRQDPGQGLRLIYYSQIVNDFQKGDIAEGYSVSREKKESFPLTVTSAQKNPTAFYLCASSKGQRDGETQYFGPGTRLLVL.

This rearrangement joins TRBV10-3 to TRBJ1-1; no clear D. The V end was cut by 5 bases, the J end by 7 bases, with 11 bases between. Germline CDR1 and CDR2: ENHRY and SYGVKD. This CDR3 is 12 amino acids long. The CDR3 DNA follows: TGTGCCATCAGTACCGTCGGGAGTGAAGCTTTCTTT. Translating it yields CAISTVGSEAFF.

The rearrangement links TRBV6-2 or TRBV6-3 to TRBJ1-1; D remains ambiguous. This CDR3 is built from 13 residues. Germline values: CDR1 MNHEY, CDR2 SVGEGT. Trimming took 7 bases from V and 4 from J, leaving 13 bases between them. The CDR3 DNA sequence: TGTGCCAGCACCCCCGCGCGGGGCACTGAAGCTTTCTTT. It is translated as CASTPARGTEAFF.

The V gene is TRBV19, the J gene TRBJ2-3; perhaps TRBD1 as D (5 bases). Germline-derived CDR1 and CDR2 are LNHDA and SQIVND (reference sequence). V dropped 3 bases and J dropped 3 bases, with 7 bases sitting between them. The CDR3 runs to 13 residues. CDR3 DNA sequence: TGTGCCAGTAGTATGGGGCGGACAGATACGCAGTATTTT. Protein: CASSMGRTDTQYF.

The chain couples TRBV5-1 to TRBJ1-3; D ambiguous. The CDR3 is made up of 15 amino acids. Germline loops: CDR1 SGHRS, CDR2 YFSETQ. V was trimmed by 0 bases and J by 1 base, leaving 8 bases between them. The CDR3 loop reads CASSLGRGSGNTIYF. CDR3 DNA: TGCGCCAGCAGCTTGGGGCGAGGTTCTGGAAACACCATATATTTT.

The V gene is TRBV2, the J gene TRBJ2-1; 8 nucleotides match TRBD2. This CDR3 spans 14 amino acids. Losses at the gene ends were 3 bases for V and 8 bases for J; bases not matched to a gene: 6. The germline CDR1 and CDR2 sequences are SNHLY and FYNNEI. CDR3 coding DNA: TGTGCCAGCAGTGACGAGGCGGGGGGTGATGAGCAGTTCTTC. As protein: CASSDEAGGDEQFF.

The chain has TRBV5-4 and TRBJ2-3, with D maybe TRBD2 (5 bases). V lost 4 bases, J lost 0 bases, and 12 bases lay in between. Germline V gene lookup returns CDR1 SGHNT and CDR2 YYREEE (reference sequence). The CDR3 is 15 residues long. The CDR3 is CASSRRTGSTDTQYF. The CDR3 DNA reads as TGTGCCAGCAGCCGCCGGACTGGGAGCACAGATACGCAGTATTTT.

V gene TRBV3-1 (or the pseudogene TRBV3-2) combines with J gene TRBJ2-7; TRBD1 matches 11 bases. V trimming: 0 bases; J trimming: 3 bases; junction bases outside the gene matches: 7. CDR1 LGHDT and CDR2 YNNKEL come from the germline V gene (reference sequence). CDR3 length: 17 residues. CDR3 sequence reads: CASSQDPPGQGGYEQYF. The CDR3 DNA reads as TGTGCCAGCAGCCAAGACCCTCCGGGACAGGGGGGCTACGAGCAGTACTTC.

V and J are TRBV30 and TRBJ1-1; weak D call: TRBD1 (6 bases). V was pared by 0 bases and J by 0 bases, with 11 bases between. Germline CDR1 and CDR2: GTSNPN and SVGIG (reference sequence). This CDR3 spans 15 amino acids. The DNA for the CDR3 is TGTGCCTGGAGTGTACAAGGACAGTTGAACACTGAAGCTTTCTTT. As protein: CAWSVQGQLNTEAFF.

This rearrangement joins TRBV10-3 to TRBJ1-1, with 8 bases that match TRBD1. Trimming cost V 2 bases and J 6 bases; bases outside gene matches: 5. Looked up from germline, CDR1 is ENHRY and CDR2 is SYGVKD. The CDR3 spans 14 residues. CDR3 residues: CAISEPWTGPEAFF. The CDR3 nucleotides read TGTGCCATCAGTGAGCCATGGACAGGGCCTGAAGCTTTCTTT.

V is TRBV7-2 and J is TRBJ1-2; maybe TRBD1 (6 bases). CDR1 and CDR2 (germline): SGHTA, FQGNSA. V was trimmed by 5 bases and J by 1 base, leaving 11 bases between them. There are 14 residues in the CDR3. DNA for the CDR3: TGTGCCAGCAGCCCAACAGGGTATAACTATGGCTACACCTTC. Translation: CASSPTGYNYGYTF. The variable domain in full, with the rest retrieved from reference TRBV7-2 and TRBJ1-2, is GAGVSQSPSNKVTEKGKDVELRCDPISGHTALYWYRQSLGQGLEFLIYFQGNSAPDKSGLPSDRFSAERTGGSVSTLTIQRTQQEDSAVYLCASSPTGYNYGYTFGSGTRLTVV.

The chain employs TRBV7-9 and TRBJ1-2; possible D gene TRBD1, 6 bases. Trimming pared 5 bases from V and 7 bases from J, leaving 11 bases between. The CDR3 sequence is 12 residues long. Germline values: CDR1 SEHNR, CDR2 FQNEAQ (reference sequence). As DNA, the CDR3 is TGTGCCAGCAGCCAGGGGCAGTCTGGCTACACCTTC. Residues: CASSQGQSGYTF.

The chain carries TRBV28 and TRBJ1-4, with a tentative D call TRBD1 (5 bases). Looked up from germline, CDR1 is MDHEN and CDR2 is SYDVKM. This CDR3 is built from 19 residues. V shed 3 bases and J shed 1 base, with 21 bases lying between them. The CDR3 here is CASSFSGPKAGGTNEKLFF. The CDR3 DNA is TGTGCCAGCAGTTTTTCTGGCCCAAAGGCCGGGGGAACTAATGAAAAACTGTTTTTT.

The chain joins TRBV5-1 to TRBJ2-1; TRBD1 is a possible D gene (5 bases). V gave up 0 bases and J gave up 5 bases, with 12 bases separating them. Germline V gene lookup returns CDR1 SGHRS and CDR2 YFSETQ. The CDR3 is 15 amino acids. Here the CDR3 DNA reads TGCGCCAGCAGCTTGGCCTGGGGCGCACACAATGAGCAGTTCTTC. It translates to CASSLAWGAHNEQFF.

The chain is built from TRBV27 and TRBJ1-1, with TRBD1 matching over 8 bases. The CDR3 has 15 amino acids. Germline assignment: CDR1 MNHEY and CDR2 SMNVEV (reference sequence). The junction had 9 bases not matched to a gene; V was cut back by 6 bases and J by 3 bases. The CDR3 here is CASSPWTGRDTEAFF. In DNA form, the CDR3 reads TGTGCCAGCAGCCCCTGGACAGGGAGGGACACTGAAGCTTTCTTT.

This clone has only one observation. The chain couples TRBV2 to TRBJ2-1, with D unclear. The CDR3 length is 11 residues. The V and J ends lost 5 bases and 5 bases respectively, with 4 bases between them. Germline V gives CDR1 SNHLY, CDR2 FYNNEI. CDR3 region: CASSYDNEQFF. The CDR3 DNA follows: TGTGCCAGCAGTTATGACAATGAGCAGTTCTTC.

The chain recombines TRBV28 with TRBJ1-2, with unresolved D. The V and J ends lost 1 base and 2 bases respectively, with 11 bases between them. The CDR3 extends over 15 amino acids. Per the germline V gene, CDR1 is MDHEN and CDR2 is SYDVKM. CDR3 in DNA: TGTGCCAGCAGTTTATCTGTGCGAGCCAACTATGGCTACACCTTC. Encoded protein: CASSLSVRANYGYTF.

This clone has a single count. As DNA, the CDR3 is TGTGCCAGCCGGACGGCGGGCCCCCCGGGCAATGAGCAGTTCTTC. Translated: CASRTAGPPGNEQFF. This chain connects TRBV7-2 to TRBJ2-1; tentatively, D is TRBD2 (5 bases). The CDR3 loop spans 15 amino acids. CDR1 and CDR2 (germline): SGHTA, FQGNSA. The germline V and J ends were trimmed by 8 bases and 6 bases, with 20 bases remaining between them.

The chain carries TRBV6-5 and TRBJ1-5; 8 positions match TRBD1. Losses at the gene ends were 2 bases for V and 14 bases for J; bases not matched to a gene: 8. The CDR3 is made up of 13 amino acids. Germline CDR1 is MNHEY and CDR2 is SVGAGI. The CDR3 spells CASSYEPRGPKHF. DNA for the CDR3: TGTGCCAGCAGTTACGAACCCAGGGGGCCGAAGCATTTT.

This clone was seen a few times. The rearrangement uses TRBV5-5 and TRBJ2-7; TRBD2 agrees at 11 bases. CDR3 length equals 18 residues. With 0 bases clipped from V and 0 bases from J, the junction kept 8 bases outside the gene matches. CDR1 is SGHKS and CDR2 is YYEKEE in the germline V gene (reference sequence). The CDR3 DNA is TGTGCCAGCAGCTTGGCCCCTAGCGGGAGGTCGAGCTCCTACGAGCAGTACGTC. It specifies CASSLAPSGRSSSYEQYV.

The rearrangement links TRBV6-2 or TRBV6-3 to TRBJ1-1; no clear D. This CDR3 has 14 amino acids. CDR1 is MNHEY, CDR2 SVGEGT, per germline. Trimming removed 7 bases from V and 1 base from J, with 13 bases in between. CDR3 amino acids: CASNPAGKNTEAFF. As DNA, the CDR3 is TGTGCCAGCAACCCGGCGGGAAAGAACACTGAAGCTTTCTTT.

The DNA of the CDR3 is TGTGCCAGCAGCCCCCCCGGGGGAGGAAACACCATATATTTT. Translation gives CASSPPGGGNTIYF. V and J are TRBV6-5 and TRBJ1-3, with D tentatively TRBD1 (5 bases). CDR3 length: 14 amino acids. Germline V gives CDR1 MNHEY, CDR2 SVGAGI. V was pared by 6 bases and J by 4 bases, with 13 bases between.

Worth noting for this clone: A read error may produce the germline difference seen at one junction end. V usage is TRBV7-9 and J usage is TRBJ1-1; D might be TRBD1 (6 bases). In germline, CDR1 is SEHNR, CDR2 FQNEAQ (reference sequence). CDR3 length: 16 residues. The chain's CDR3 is CASSPRGGGMNTEAFF. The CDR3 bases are TGTGCCAGCAGCCCCCGAGGGGGGGGGATGAATACTGAAGCTTTCTTT.

CDR3 coding DNA: TGTGCCAGAAGCTTAGCCCCACAGGGCCCAACTTCTGGAAACACCATATATTTT. This sequence encodes CARSLAPQGPTSGNTIYF. This chain joins TRBV7-5 and TRBJ1-3; TRBD1 is taken as the D call from the table, unchecked against the DNA. TRBV7-5 is a documented pseudogene. The CDR3 runs to 18 residues.

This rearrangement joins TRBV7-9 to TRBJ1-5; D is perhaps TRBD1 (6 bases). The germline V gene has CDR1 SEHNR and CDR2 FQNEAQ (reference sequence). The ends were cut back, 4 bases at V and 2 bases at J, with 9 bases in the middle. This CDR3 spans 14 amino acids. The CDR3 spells CASSYRTGNQPQHF. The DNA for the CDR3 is TGTGCCAGCAGCTACAGGACAGGCAATCAGCCCCAGCATTTT. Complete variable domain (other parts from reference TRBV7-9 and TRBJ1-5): DTGVSQNPRHKITKRGQNVTFRCDPISEHNRLYWYRQTLGQGPEFLTYFQNEAQLEKSRLLSDRFSAERPKGSFSTLEIQRTEQGDSAMYLCASSYRTGNQPQHFGDGTRLSIL.

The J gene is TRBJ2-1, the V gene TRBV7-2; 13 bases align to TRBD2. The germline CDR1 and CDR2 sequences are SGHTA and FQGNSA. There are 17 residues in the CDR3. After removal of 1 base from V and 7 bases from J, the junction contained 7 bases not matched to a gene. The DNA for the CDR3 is TGTGCCAGCAGCTTAGGGCCACTAGCGGGAGGGAGAAATGAGCAGTTCTTC. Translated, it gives CASSLGPLAGGRNEQFF.